This T cell receptor beta chain is drawn from a study of post-analysis software for immune sequencing data. General study points: F measure grouped same-batch samples tightly together. Significantly lower normalized Chao1 diversity was seen in multiple sclerosis patients than in controls.

Tagging with unique molecular identifiers was a feature of the TCR beta cDNA libraries. TCRdb used MiXCR to reprocess the PCR reads, holding one entry per CDR3 protein. This sample carries about 400,000 distinct CDR3 sequences, around 33% of them seen once, and the ten largest clones take roughly 13%. This clonotype has a handful of counts. Antigen unknown. The material sequenced was blood. This clonotype was obtained from a girl between 5 and 17 years old with multiple sclerosis.

The CDR3 protein is CASSSGWGGVNEQFF. In nucleotides, the CDR3 is TGTGCCAGCAGCTCAGGGTGGGGGGGCGTAAATGAGCAGTTCTTC. The rearrangement joins TRBV5-6 to TRBJ2-1; D perhaps matches TRBD2 (7 bases). The CDR3 is 15 amino acids. V was trimmed by 3 bases and J by 7 bases, leaving 17 bases between them. Germline V CDR1 and CDR2: SGHDT, YYEEEE. Supplemented by reference TRBV5-6 and TRBJ2-1, the full variable domain reads DAGVTQSPTHLIKTRGQQVTLRCSPKSGHDTVSWYQQALGQGPQFIFQYYEEEERQRGNFPDRFSGHQFPNYSSELNVNALLLGDSALYLCASSSGWGGVNEQFFGPGTRLTVL.